These 18 T cell receptor beta chains originate from one sample sequenced in a study of neurological immune-mediated disorders. MiXCR, run by TCRdb on the 5' RACE reads, gives a single entry per CDR3 protein. The data show tens of thousands of distinct CDR3 sequences, approximately 1.5% seen once. The sequencing input was PBMCs. These receptors were taken from a woman aged 30 to 39 with multiple sclerosis.

This clonotype was picked up many times. The chain has TRBV20-1 and TRBJ2-2; tentative D call: TRBD1 (5 bases). The length of the CDR3 is 11 residues. Trimming left V 4 bases short and J 7 bases short, with 7 bases between. The germline CDR1 and CDR2 sequences are DFQATT and SNEGSKA (reference sequence). The CDR3 sequence: CSATRVGELFF. CDR3 DNA: TGCAGTGCTACCAGGGTCGGGGAGCTGTTTTTT.

This clonotype came up many times. V gene TRBV5-1 combines with J gene TRBJ2-7; 8 bases line up with TRBD2. Losses at the gene ends were 0 bases for V and 3 bases for J; bases not matched to a gene: 8. Germline assignment: CDR1 SGHRS and CDR2 YFSETQ. The CDR3 spans 16 residues. DNA of the CDR3: TGCGCCAGCAGCTTGGGTCAGCGGGGGATCGACTACGAGCAGTACTTC. This gives the protein CASSLGQRGIDYEQYF.

The sample holds many counts of this clonotype. The chain recombines TRBV12-3 or TRBV12-4 with TRBJ1-4; the D gene is possibly TRBD1 (5 bases). The germline V and J ends were trimmed by 3 bases and 2 bases, with 7 bases remaining between them. There are 14 residues in the CDR3. The CDR3 nucleotides are TGTGCCAGCAGTTTCTCAGGGACTAATGAAAAACTGTTTTTT. Amino acids: CASSFSGTNEKLFF.

This clonotype occurred many times. The chain is built from TRBV20-1 and TRBJ2-5; unclear D gene. V lost 5 bases and J lost 2, with 6 bases in between. The CDR3 spans 11 residues. Germline CDR1 is DFQATT and CDR2 is SNEGSKA (reference sequence). The CDR3 sequence is CSARSQETQYF. The CDR3 DNA follows: TGCAGTGCTCGGTCTCAAGAGACCCAGTACTTC.

This clonotype was seen repeatedly, ten times or more. The V gene is TRBV12-3 or TRBV12-4, the J gene TRBJ1-1; D possibly corresponds to TRBD1 (5 bases). Between the trimmed V and J ends, which lost 6 bases and 5 bases, there was a span of 13 bases. This CDR3 comprises 13 residues. As DNA, the CDR3 is TGTGCCAGCAGCCCATCGGGGCGGACTGAAGCTTTCTTT. It translates to CASSPSGRTEAFF.

This clonotype has a count of ten or more. This chain uses TRBV20-1 with TRBJ2-5; 9 nucleotides match TRBD2. This CDR3 comprises 13 residues. V lost 2 bases and J lost 5; bases outside the gene matches: 3. Germline V gene data show CDR1 as DFQATT and CDR2 as SNEGSKA (reference sequence). The CDR3 is CSARPGLAETQYF. For the CDR3, the DNA is TGCAGTGCTAGACCCGGACTAGCGGAGACCCAGTACTTC.

This clonotype has ten or more counts. In nucleotides, the CDR3 is TGTGCCAGCAGCGTATCGGACGGGGTGGAGACCCAGTACTTC. Translated: CASSVSDGVETQYF. The chain has TRBV9 and TRBJ2-5, with D perhaps matching TRBD2 (5 bases). The CDR3 contains 14 residues. The V gene's germline CDR1 is SGDLS and CDR2 YYNGEE. Trimming cost V 1 base and J 5 bases, with 12 bases left between them.

This clonotype was seen repeatedly, ten times or more. V usage is TRBV5-6 and J usage is TRBJ1-2; D may be TRBD1 (5 bases). Germline assignment: CDR1 SGHDT and CDR2 YYEEEE. This CDR3 spans 15 amino acids. V gave up 6 bases and J gave up 4 bases, with 19 bases separating them. Written as DNA, the CDR3 is TGTGCCAGCACCCGCGGGGCAGCACAAAGCTATGGCTACACCTTC. It specifies CASTRGAAQSYGYTF.

At least ten counts were recorded for this clonotype. The gene calls are TRBV5-1 and TRBJ1-2; 8 bases map to TRBD1. Germline CDR1 SGHRS, CDR2 YFSETQ. The CDR3 totals 15 residues. Trimming removed 3 bases from V and 4 bases from J; junction bases left unmatched: 8. The CDR3 sequence is CASSSTGQDSYGYTF. The DNA of the CDR3 is TGCGCCAGCAGCTCAACGGGACAGGATTCCTATGGCTACACCTTC.

This clonotype was seen at least ten times. The chain is built from TRBV7-2 and TRBJ1-1; 7 bases map to TRBD1. The CDR3 spans 14 residues. Germline V CDR1 and CDR2: SGHTA, FQGNSA. Losses at the gene ends were 1 base for V and 5 bases for J; bases not matched to a gene: 4. The chain's CDR3 is CASSLDNRGTEAFF. The CDR3 DNA reads as TGTGCCAGCAGCTTAGACAACAGGGGTACTGAAGCTTTCTTT.

In this sample, this clonotype turned up many times. The rearrangement joins TRBV5-6 to TRBJ2-1; no definite D call. Germline V gene sequence: CDR1 SGHDT, CDR2 YYEEEE. The CDR3 has 16 residues. Deletions cut 4 bases from V and 3 bases from J, with 17 bases between. DNA for the CDR3: TGTGCCAGCAGCCCCCGACCGAGTCCCATCTACAATGAGCAGTTCTTC. It yields the protein CASSPRPSPIYNEQFF.

This clonotype has at least ten counts. CDR3 nucleotide sequence: TGTGCCAGCAGAACCAACGGTTTCAATCAGCCCCAGCATTTT. It encodes CASRTNGFNQPQHF. The chain combines TRBV6-2 or TRBV6-3 with TRBJ1-5; no firm D call. Trimming stripped 6 bases from V and 3 bases from J, with 12 bases between. There are 14 residues in the CDR3. Germline-derived CDR1 and CDR2 are MNHEY and SVGEGT.

The table lists this clonotype with many counts. V usage is TRBV6-6 and J usage is TRBJ1-2; D remains ambiguous. The CDR3 spans 12 residues. CDR1 MNHNY and CDR2 SVGAGI come from the germline V gene (reference sequence). The germline V and J ends were trimmed by 7 bases and 8 bases, with 14 bases remaining between them. CDR3: CASTREPGGYTF. The CDR3 DNA reads TGTGCCAGCACCCGAGAGCCTGGGGGCTACACCTTC.

This clonotype was counted ten times or more. The chain joins TRBV11-2 to TRBJ1-2; possibly TRBD1 for D (5 bases). From germline, CDR1 is SGHAT and CDR2 FQNNGV. V was clipped by 2 bases and J by 2 bases, with 12 bases between them. This CDR3 is 15 amino acids long. This CDR3 is CASSLRSQGNYGYTF. Written as DNA, the CDR3 is TGTGCCAGCAGCTTACGGTCGCAGGGAAACTATGGCTACACCTTC. The entire variable domain, with the rest obtained from reference TRBV11-2 and TRBJ1-2, is as follows: EAGVAQSPRYKIIEKRQSVAFWCNPISGHATLYWYQQILGQGPKLLIQFQNNGVVDDSQLPKDRFSAERLKGVDSTLKIQPAKLEDSAVYLCASSLRSQGNYGYTFGSGTRLTVV.

Many counts were recorded for this clonotype. CDR3 sequence: CASTRDRDTEAFF. For the CDR3, the DNA is TGTGCCAGCACCCGGGACAGGGACACTGAAGCTTTCTTT. The chain recombines TRBV5-4 with TRBJ1-1; 9 bases are shared with TRBD1. CDR3 size: 13 residues. Germline loops: CDR1 SGHNT, CDR2 YYREEE (reference sequence). Trimming removed 6 bases from V and 3 bases from J; junction bases left unmatched: 3.

This clonotype appeared many times. The chain employs TRBV5-1 and TRBJ2-5; D possibly corresponds to TRBD2 (5 bases). The ends were cut back, 5 bases at V and 4 bases at J, with 6 bases in the middle. CDR1 and CDR2 from the germline V gene are SGHRS and YFSETQ. This CDR3 is 11 amino acids long. CDR3: CASRAGETQYF. CDR3 coding DNA: TGCGCCAGCAGGGCGGGAGAGACCCAGTACTTC.

This clonotype was seen many times. The chain recombines TRBV20-1 with TRBJ2-3; 9 nucleotides match TRBD1. The CDR3 spans 11 residues. J was trimmed by 8 bases and V by 6 bases; bases with no gene match: 3. CDR1 DFQATT and CDR2 SNEGSKA come from the germline V gene (reference sequence). The DNA of the CDR3 is TGCAGTGCGCTGACAGGGGGTACGCAGTATTTT. It encodes CSALTGGTQYF.

In its sample, this clonotype was seen many times. The rearrangement uses TRBV4-3 and TRBJ2-3; 8 bases map to TRBD2. The V segment lost 3 bases and the J segment 11 bases; nucleotides outside the gene matches: 10. Germline V gene data show CDR1 as LGHNA and CDR2 as YSLEER. The CDR3 totals 14 residues. CDR3 sequence (DNA): TGCGCCAGCAGCCACGGGACTAGTGGGTGGGAGCAGTATTTT. Translation gives CASSHGTSGWEQYF.